A selection of T cell receptor beta chains follows, all from one sample in a study of cytomegalovirus exposure and HLA in healthy donors. Produced via immunoSEQ multiplex PCR; TCRdb's table is partial and in-frame only. The profile shows 110,000 to 150,000 clones, roughly 75% of them singletons. Sequenced input: PBMCs. Receptors were obtained from a female donor in good health and CMV-seronegative. CDR3s include the opening cysteine and the closing phenylalanine or tryptophan. A D gene is named only where the DNA matches it firmly. Size values are once, few and many counts, or a class for expanded clones, and some rows have none.

CASSYGQSNYGYTF	TGTGCCAGCAGTTATGGGCAGTCTAACTATGGCTACACCTTC	TRBJ1-2	TRBV6-5	-	14	-
CASSEAQGKQFF	TGTGCCAGCAGTGAAGCCCAGGGAAAGCAGTTCTTC	TRBJ2-1	TRBV2	-	12	-
CASSLDLGRANEKLFF	TGTGCCAGCAGCTTAGATCTGGGGAGAGCTAATGAAAAACTGTTTTTT	TRBJ1-4	TRBV7-9	-	16	-
CSVAGGPNTGELFF	TGCAGCGTTGCGGGGGGGCCGAACACCGGGGAGCTGTTTTTT	TRBJ2-2	TRBV29-1	-	14	TRBD2
CASSPRDRGSGANVLTF	TGTGCCAGTAGCCCTCGGGACAGGGGCTCTGGGGCCAACGTCCTGACTTTC	TRBJ2-6	TRBV19	-	17	TRBD1
CASSRGTARNTEAFF	TGTGCCAGCAGCCGAGGGACAGCCCGAAACACTGAAGCTTTCTTT	TRBJ1-1	TRBV5-6	few	15	TRBD1
CASSLGGGRSNQPQHF	TGTGCCAGCAGCTTAGGAGGTGGTAGGAGCAATCAGCCCCAGCATTTT	TRBJ1-5	TRBV7-2	-	16	-
CASSVTQGSGNTIYF	TGTGCCAGCAGCGTCACCCAGGGCTCTGGAAACACCATATATTTT	TRBJ1-3	TRBV9	-	15	-
CASSLVDREWSEQYF	TGTGCCAGCAGCTTAGTAGACAGGGAGTGGTCCGAGCAGTACTTC	TRBJ2-7	TRBV7-9	-	15	TRBD1
CSSSLGDGTGGKYGYTF	TGTTCCAGCAGCTTAGGGGACGGGACAGGAGGAAAGTATGGCTACACCTTC	TRBJ1-2	TRBV7-9	-	17	TRBD1
CSSSQGSYGYTF	TGTTCCAGCAGCCAGGGCAGTTATGGCTACACCTTC	TRBJ1-2	TRBV7-9	-	12	-
CASSFPQGAANQPQHF	TGTGCCAGCAGTTTTCCTCAGGGGGCGGCCAATCAGCCCCAGCATTTT	TRBJ1-5	TRBV28	-	16	TRBD1
CSVEGGQTTDTQYF	TGCAGCGTTGAGGGGGGACAGACCACAGATACGCAGTATTTT	TRBJ2-3	TRBV29-1	once	14	-
CASSSQPTGGEQYF	TGTGCCAGCAGCTCCCAACCGACAGGGGGCGAGCAGTACTTC	TRBJ2-7	TRBV7-6	-	14	TRBD1
CASSLASTGRPNSYEQYF	TGTGCCAGCAGCTTAGCCTCTACAGGGAGACCCAACTCCTACGAGCAGTACTTC	TRBJ2-7	TRBV7-2	-	18	-
CASKIQGMNTEAFF	TGTGCCAGCAAAATACAGGGGATGAACACTGAAGCTTTCTTT	TRBJ1-1	TRBV6-5	few	14	TRBD1
CASSRRQGAFNTEAFF	TGTGCCAGCAGTCGAAGACAGGGGGCCTTCAACACTGAAGCTTTCTTT	TRBJ1-1	TRBV6-6	once	16	TRBD1
CASSTTLGQMNTGELFF	TGCGCCAGCAGCACCACCCTGGGACAGATGAACACCGGGGAGCTGTTTTTT	TRBJ2-2	TRBV10-2	-	17	TRBD1
CASSLVFRDRDGYTF	TGTGCCAGCAGCTTAGTTTTCCGGGACAGGGACGGCTACACCTTC	TRBJ1-2	TRBV7-2	-	15	TRBD1
CASRRNRGSEAFF	TGTGCCAGCAGGCGAAACAGGGGCTCTGAAGCTTTCTTT	TRBJ1-1	TRBV28	few	13	TRBD1
CATKQPGLLYEQYF	TGTGCCACCAAGCAGCCGGGACTCCTATACGAGCAGTACTTC	TRBJ2-7	TRBV27	few	14	-
CASSPLTGFNEKLFF	TGTGCCAGCTCACCGCTGACAGGGTTTAATGAAAAACTGTTTTTT	TRBJ1-4	TRBV18	-	15	TRBD1
CSSLWVAGGQETQYF	TGCAGCTCCCTGTGGGTAGCGGGAGGTCAAGAGACCCAGTACTTC	TRBJ2-5	TRBV29-1	-	15	TRBD2
CASTPPGVLYNEQFF	TGTGCCAGCACTCCCCCGGGGGTTCTATACAATGAGCAGTTCTTC	TRBJ2-1	TRBV6-1	-	15	-
CASSPGQMNTEAFF	TGCGCCAGCAGCCCCGGACAGATGAACACTGAAGCTTTCTTT	TRBJ1-1	TRBV5-1	-	14	-